The T cell receptor (beta chain) described here comes from a study of radiotherapy plus CTLA-4 blockade in lung cancer. In this sample, this clone turned up a few times. The assay was immunoSEQ multiplex PCR, and TCRdb's table has in-frame clones only and misses some. The sample contains some 30,000 clones, around three quarters of which appear only once. Germline V gives CDR1 MNHEY, CDR2 SVGAGI. This CDR3 is 13 amino acids long. The junction had 6 bases not matched to a gene; V was cut back by 7 bases and J by 3 bases. The TCR originated in a human donor with non-small cell lung cancer that progressed on radiotherapy plus ipilimumab. V usage is TRBV6-5 and J usage is TRBJ2-7; TRBD2 matches at 7 bases. The material sequenced was peripheral blood, taken from a patient treated with radiotherapy plus ipilimumab. CDR3 sequence reads: CASTRGVHYEQYF. The DNA for the CDR3 is TGTGCCAGCACCCGGGGGGTACACTACGAGCAGTACTTC.